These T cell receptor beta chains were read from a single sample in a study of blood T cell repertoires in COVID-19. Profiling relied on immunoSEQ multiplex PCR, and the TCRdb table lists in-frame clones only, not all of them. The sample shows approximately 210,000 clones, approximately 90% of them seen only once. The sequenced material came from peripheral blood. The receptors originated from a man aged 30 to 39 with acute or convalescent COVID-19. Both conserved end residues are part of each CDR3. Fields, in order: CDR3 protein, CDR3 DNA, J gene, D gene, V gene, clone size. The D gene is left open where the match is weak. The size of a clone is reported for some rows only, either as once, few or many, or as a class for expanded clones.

cdr3_aa: CASSGKSSRVGELFF
cdr3_nt: TGTGCCAGCAGCGGGAAAAGTTCGCGGGTCGGGGAGCTGTTTTTT
j_call: TRBJ2-2
d_call: .
v_call: TRBV9
clone_size: .

cdr3_aa: CAWTSVETQYF
cdr3_nt: TGTGCCTGGACTAGTGTTGAGACCCAGTACTTC
j_call: TRBJ2-5
d_call: .
v_call: TRBV30
clone_size: .

cdr3_aa: CASEWTGIGSPLHF
cdr3_nt: TGTGCCTCTGAATGGACAGGAATCGGCTCACCCCTCCACTTT
j_call: TRBJ1-6
d_call: TRBD1
v_call: TRBV30
clone_size: once

cdr3_aa: CASSLESSVINYGYTF
cdr3_nt: TGTGCCAGCAGCTTAGAATCCTCAGTGATCAACTATGGCTACACCTTC
j_call: TRBJ1-2
d_call: .
v_call: TRBV7-6
clone_size: .

cdr3_aa: CASSSIIGGGSPLHF
cdr3_nt: TGTGCCAGCAGCTCCATCATAGGGGGCGGTTCACCCCTCCACTTT
j_call: TRBJ1-6
d_call: TRBD1
v_call: TRBV7-8
clone_size: once

cdr3_aa: CASSLAGEVTEAFF
cdr3_nt: TGCGCCAGCAGCTTAGCGGGTGAGGTCACTGAAGCTTTCTTT
j_call: TRBJ1-1
d_call: .
v_call: TRBV5-1
clone_size: .

cdr3_aa: CASSQARTGPTYGYTF
cdr3_nt: TGCGCCAGCAGCCAAGCGAGGACAGGGCCCACCTATGGCTACACCTTC
j_call: TRBJ1-2
d_call: TRBD1
v_call: TRBV4-1
clone_size: .

cdr3_aa: CASSRPDRGQPQHF
cdr3_nt: TGTGCCAGTAGTAGGCCGGACAGGGGTCAGCCCCAGCATTTT
j_call: TRBJ1-5
d_call: TRBD1
v_call: TRBV19
clone_size: .

cdr3_aa: CASSPAPPGAGNSPLHF
cdr3_nt: TGTGCCAGCAGCCCAGCACCTCCAGGGGCAGGTAATTCACCCCTCCACTTT
j_call: TRBJ1-6
d_call: .
v_call: TRBV7-3
clone_size: .

cdr3_aa: CASSGAGTSGEQQYF
cdr3_nt: TGTGCCAGCAGCGGCGCCGGGACTAGCGGCGAACAGCAGTACTTC
j_call: TRBJ2-7
d_call: TRBD2
v_call: TRBV6-6
clone_size: .

cdr3_aa: CASRDLQDGYTF
cdr3_nt: TGTGCCAGCAGGGATCTTCAGGATGGCTACACCTTC
j_call: TRBJ1-2
d_call: .
v_call: TRBV2
clone_size: .

cdr3_aa: CASSESGLRGSYEQYF
cdr3_nt: TGTGCCAGCAGTGAATCGGGACTTAGGGGCTCCTACGAGCAGTACTTC
j_call: TRBJ2-7
d_call: .
v_call: TRBV6-1
clone_size: .

cdr3_aa: CASSLKPGTKTTLNTGELFF
cdr3_nt: TGTGCCAGCAGCTTAAAACCCGGGACAAAAACAACACTGAACACCGGGGAGCTGTTTTTT
j_call: TRBJ2-2
d_call: .
v_call: TRBV7-3
clone_size: .

cdr3_aa: CAISESLGGGYEQYF
cdr3_nt: TGTGCCATCAGTGAGTCCCTTGGGGGGGGCTACGAGCAGTACTTC
j_call: TRBJ2-7
d_call: TRBD2
v_call: TRBV10-3
clone_size: .

cdr3_aa: CASTLYSGSSDEQFF
cdr3_nt: TGTGCCAGCACCCTGTATAGCGGGAGCTCGGATGAGCAGTTCTTC
j_call: TRBJ2-1
d_call: TRBD2
v_call: TRBV7-9
clone_size: .

cdr3_aa: CAWSWDSIGTEAFF
cdr3_nt: TGTGCCTGGAGTTGGGACAGTATAGGCACTGAAGCTTTCTTT
j_call: TRBJ1-1
d_call: TRBD1
v_call: TRBV30
clone_size: once

cdr3_aa: CASSLQGAGVGAFF
cdr3_nt: TGCGCCAGCAGCTTACAGGGGGCCGGCGTAGGAGCTTTCTTT
j_call: TRBJ1-1
d_call: TRBD1
v_call: TRBV5-1
clone_size: .

cdr3_aa: CASSEGHASGQPQHF
cdr3_nt: TGTGCCAGCAGTGAAGGACACGCCTCTGGTCAGCCCCAGCATTTT
j_call: TRBJ1-5
d_call: .
v_call: TRBV6-4
clone_size: .

cdr3_aa: CASSIGGRVQETQYF
cdr3_nt: TGTGCCAGTAGTATAGGCGGGAGGGTACAAGAGACCCAGTACTTC
j_call: TRBJ2-5
d_call: TRBD2
v_call: TRBV19
clone_size: .

cdr3_aa: CAWSQGGTEAFF
cdr3_nt: TGTGCCTGGAGTCAGGGGGGCACTGAAGCTTTCTTT
j_call: TRBJ1-1
d_call: TRBD1
v_call: TRBV30
clone_size: .

cdr3_aa: CASSPTGHTDTQYF
cdr3_nt: TGTGCCAGCAGCCCCACTGGGCACACAGATACGCAGTATTTT
j_call: TRBJ2-3
d_call: .
v_call: TRBV9
clone_size: .

cdr3_aa: CASSYDLTAGNEKLFF
cdr3_nt: TGTGCCAGCAGTTACGATCTGACAGCCGGCAATGAAAAACTGTTTTTT
j_call: TRBJ1-4
d_call: .
v_call: TRBV6-5
clone_size: once

cdr3_aa: CASTWTALGEQFF
cdr3_nt: TGTGCCAGCACTTGGACAGCCTTGGGTGAGCAGTTCTTC
j_call: TRBJ2-1
d_call: .
v_call: TRBV12-3/TRBV12-4
clone_size: .

cdr3_aa: CASSQETGGLEAFF
cdr3_nt: TGTGCCAGCAGCCAAGAGACGGGAGGTTTGGAAGCTTTCTTT
j_call: TRBJ1-1
d_call: .
v_call: TRBV14
clone_size: .

cdr3_aa: CAISPDLGQGHDYGYTF
cdr3_nt: TGTGCCATCAGCCCGGATTTAGGGCAGGGTCATGACTATGGCTACACCTTC
j_call: TRBJ1-2
d_call: .
v_call: TRBV10-3
clone_size: .

cdr3_aa: CASSFGGGWNTEAFF
cdr3_nt: TGTGCCAGCAGTTTTGGCGGGGGCTGGAACACTGAAGCTTTCTTT
j_call: TRBJ1-1
d_call: .
v_call: TRBV28
clone_size: .

cdr3_aa: CASGSGYTGELFF
cdr3_nt: TGTGCTAGTGGTTCAGGGTACACCGGGGAGCTGTTTTTT
j_call: TRBJ2-2
d_call: .
v_call: TRBV12-5
clone_size: .

cdr3_aa: CSARTGDEQFF
cdr3_nt: TGCAGTGCTAGGACAGGGGATGAGCAGTTCTTC
j_call: TRBJ2-1
d_call: TRBD1
v_call: TRBV20-1
clone_size: .

cdr3_aa: CASSPSTPGQAGYEQYF
cdr3_nt: TGTGCCAGCAGTCCCTCAACCCCGGGACAGGCGGGGTACGAGCAGTACTTC
j_call: TRBJ2-7
d_call: TRBD1
v_call: TRBV28
clone_size: .

cdr3_aa: CASSQPRQMNTEAFF
cdr3_nt: TGTGCCAGCAGTCAACCTCGCCAGATGAACACTGAAGCTTTCTTT
j_call: TRBJ1-1
d_call: .
v_call: TRBV6-5
clone_size: .

cdr3_aa: CASSEAGIGTGAAEQYF
cdr3_nt: TGTGCCAGCAGTGAAGCGGGGATAGGGACAGGGGCCGCCGAGCAGTACTTC
j_call: TRBJ2-7
d_call: TRBD1
v_call: TRBV2
clone_size: once

cdr3_aa: CASTPDRAHNQPQHF
cdr3_nt: TGTGCCAGCACCCCCGACAGGGCCCACAATCAGCCCCAGCATTTT
j_call: TRBJ1-5
d_call: TRBD1
v_call: TRBV6-5
clone_size: .

cdr3_aa: CASSLGQREVEQFF
cdr3_nt: TGCGCCAGCAGCTTGGGCCAGCGGGAGGTTGAGCAGTTCTTC
j_call: TRBJ2-1
d_call: TRBD2
v_call: TRBV5-1
clone_size: .

cdr3_aa: CASSSQGSVAGAFF
cdr3_nt: TGTGCCAGCAGTTCCCAGGGGTCCGTGGCGGGAGCTTTCTTT
j_call: TRBJ1-1
d_call: .
v_call: TRBV9
clone_size: .

cdr3_aa: CATSWSGEGGQYF
cdr3_nt: TGTGCCACCAGCTGGTCTGGGGAGGGAGGGCAGTACTTC
j_call: TRBJ2-7
d_call: TRBD2
v_call: TRBV15
clone_size: .

cdr3_aa: CASSEGGGTQYF
cdr3_nt: TGTGCCAGCAGTGAGGGGGGTGGTACGCAGTATTTT
j_call: TRBJ2-3
d_call: .
v_call: TRBV2
clone_size: .

cdr3_aa: CASSYLKTDTEAFF
cdr3_nt: TGTGCCAGCAGTTACTTAAAGACAGACACTGAAGCTTTCTTT
j_call: TRBJ1-1
d_call: .
v_call: TRBV6-2/TRBV6-3
clone_size: .

cdr3_aa: CAGQTGGYTGELFF
cdr3_nt: TGTGCCGGTCAGACAGGGGGGTATACCGGGGAGCTGTTTTTT
j_call: TRBJ2-2
d_call: TRBD1
v_call: TRBV7-2
clone_size: .

cdr3_aa: CASSFLIGYTF
cdr3_nt: TGTGCCAGCAGCTTCCTTATTGGCTACACCTTC
j_call: TRBJ1-2
d_call: .
v_call: TRBV7-2
clone_size: few

cdr3_aa: CASSQGQGGWRFF
cdr3_nt: TGTGCCAGCAGCCAGGGACAGGGTGGGTGGCGGTTCTTC
j_call: TRBJ2-1
d_call: TRBD1
v_call: TRBV3-1/TRBV3-2
clone_size: .

cdr3_aa: CASSNGVGRSSYNEQFF
cdr3_nt: TGTGCCAGCAGCAATGGGGTCGGGAGGAGCTCCTACAATGAGCAGTTCTTC
j_call: TRBJ2-1
d_call: TRBD2
v_call: TRBV7-9
clone_size: once

cdr3_aa: CAISGVTGGPYNEQFF
cdr3_nt: TGTGCCATCAGTGGGGTTACAGGGGGCCCCTACAATGAGCAGTTCTTC
j_call: TRBJ2-1
d_call: TRBD1
v_call: TRBV10-3
clone_size: once

cdr3_aa: CASSLELWNSPLHF
cdr3_nt: TGCGCCAGCAGCTTGGAACTGTGGAATTCACCCCTCCACTTT
j_call: TRBJ1-6
d_call: .
v_call: TRBV5-1
clone_size: .

cdr3_aa: CASSWGTGGYNEQFF
cdr3_nt: TGTGCCAGCAGCTGGGGGACAGGGGGTTACAATGAGCAGTTCTTC
j_call: TRBJ2-1
d_call: TRBD1
v_call: TRBV5-6
clone_size: .

cdr3_aa: CASSSWTGRNTEAFF
cdr3_nt: TGTGCCAGCAGCTCATGGACAGGGAGGAACACTGAAGCTTTCTTT
j_call: TRBJ1-1
d_call: TRBD1
v_call: TRBV11-2
clone_size: .